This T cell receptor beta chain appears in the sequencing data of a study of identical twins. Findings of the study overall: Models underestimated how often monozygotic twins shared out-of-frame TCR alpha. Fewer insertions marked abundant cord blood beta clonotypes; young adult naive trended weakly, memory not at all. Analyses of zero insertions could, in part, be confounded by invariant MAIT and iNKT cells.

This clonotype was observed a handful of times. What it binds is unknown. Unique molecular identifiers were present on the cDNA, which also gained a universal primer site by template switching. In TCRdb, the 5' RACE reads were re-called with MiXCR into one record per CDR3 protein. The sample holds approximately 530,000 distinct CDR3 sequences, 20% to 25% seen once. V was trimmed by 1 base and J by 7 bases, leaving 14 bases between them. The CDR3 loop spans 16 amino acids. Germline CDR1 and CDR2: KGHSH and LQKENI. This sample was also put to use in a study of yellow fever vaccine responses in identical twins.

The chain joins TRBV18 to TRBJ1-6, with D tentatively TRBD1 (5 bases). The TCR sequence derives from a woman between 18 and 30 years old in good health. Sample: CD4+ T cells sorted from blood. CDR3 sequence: CASSPQAGSVNSPLHF. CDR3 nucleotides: TGTGCCAGCTCACCACAGGCAGGGTCGGTCAATTCACCCCTCCACTTT.